This T cell receptor (beta chain) was retrieved from a study of T cells in Graves' hyperthyroidism and ophthalmopathy. Study-wide results and limits: Blood samples included most of the expanded thyroid clonotypes exceeding 0.001.

Amplification of TCR beta CDR3 regions used RNA as the template. Initially, a first-round RT-PCR of the TCR CDR3 employed the HTBI primer set. TCRdb re-called the multiplex PCR reads through MiXCR, storing one row per CDR3 protein. The table has about 400,000 distinct CDR3 sequences, roughly 15% seen once. This clonotype was found a few times. Its target is not known. Stable Graves' hyperthyroidism denoted no ophthalmopathy progression over 18 months. It was uncontrolled infection, other autoimmune disease, pregnancy or lactation that excluded patients. PBMCs were derived from 7.5 to 10 ml fresh peripheral blood. Germline lookup yields CDR1 SNHLY and CDR2 FYNNEI. This CDR3 comprises 14 residues. V dropped 8 bases and J dropped 6; count of bases not matched to a gene: 6.

Sequencing was done on a sample of blood. This clonotype was obtained from a woman younger than 30 with Graves' hyperthyroidism. This chain links TRBV2 with TRBJ2-1; 11 positions agree with TRBD2. The CDR3 loop reads CASALAGGSNEQFF. In DNA, the CDR3 is TGTGCCAGCGCCCTAGCGGGAGGCAGCAATGAGCAGTTCTTC.